These T cell receptor beta chains were read from a single sample in a study of cytomegalovirus exposure and HLA in healthy donors. The data were produced by immunoSEQ multiplex PCR, yet TCRdb's version contains in-frame clones alone and is incomplete. The sample holds around 190,000 clones, 65% to 90% seen once. Sequences were obtained from PBMCs. The origin of the receptors is a girl aged 2 to 9 in good health and CMV-seropositive. The CDR3 runs from the conserved cysteine through the conserved F or W. Each record gives: D gene, clone size, J gene, V gene, CDR3 protein, CDR3 DNA. D genes are given only for firm matches. Clone size is shown for a subset of rows, as once, few, many or a class of expanded clone.

>-|-|TRBJ1-2|TRBV5-4
CASSEQGVGGYTF
TGTGCCAGCAGCGAACAGGGAGTGGGTGGCTACACCTTC
>TRBD1|-|TRBJ1-1|TRBV6-5
CASRTLGTGCEAFF
TGTGCCAGCAGAACTCTGGGGACAGGGTGCGAAGCTTTCTTT
>TRBD1|-|TRBJ2-1|TRBV5-1
CASSLGGTGGRNEQFF
TGCGCCAGCAGTCTGGGGGGGACAGGGGGCCGGAATGAGCAGTTCTTC
>TRBD1|-|TRBJ2-5|TRBV11-2
CASSLVGTGGKETQYF
TGTGCCAGCAGCTTAGTCGGGACAGGGGGAAAGGAGACCCAGTACTTC
>-|-|TRBJ1-5|TRBV27
CASSLRGPTYQPQHF
TGTGCCAGCAGTTTGAGAGGTCCCACCTATCAGCCCCAGCATTTT
>TRBD1|-|TRBJ1-2|TRBV10-1
CASSPGTGIYGYTF
TGCGCCAGCAGTCCAGGGACAGGGATCTATGGCTACACCTTC
>-|-|TRBJ1-2|TRBV15
CATSRAGLSRGDGYTF
TGTGCCACCAGCAGAGCTGGGTTATCCAGGGGCGATGGCTACACCTTC
>-|-|TRBJ2-1|TRBV20-1
CSAQIYNEQFF
TGCAGTGCGCAGATTTACAATGAGCAGTTCTTC
>-|-|TRBJ2-5|TRBV5-6
CASSSYPQETQYF
TGTGCCAGCAGCTCGTATCCTCAAGAGACCCAGTACTTC
>-|-|TRBJ2-5|TRBV11-2
CASSSSLRQETQYF
TGTGCCAGCAGCTCCTCACTACGCCAAGAGACCCAGTACTTC
>-|few|TRBJ1-2|TRBV5-1
CASSLVSELGYTF
TGCGCCAGCAGCTTGGTCTCGGAGTTGGGCTACACCTTC
>-|-|TRBJ2-7|TRBV11-2
CASSHRGTGTYEQYF
TGTGCCAGCAGCCATCGCGGGACGGGGACCTACGAGCAGTACTTC
>-|once|TRBJ1-2|TRBV7-2
CASSRTMTENYGYTF
TGTGCCAGCAGCCGAACAATGACAGAAAACTATGGCTACACCTTC
>TRBD1|-|TRBJ1-2|TRBV28
CASSTGARGYTF
TGTGCCAGCAGTACAGGGGCTAGGGGCTACACCTTC
>-|-|TRBJ1-2|TRBV23-1
CASSQGEGSKNYGYTF
TGCGCCAGCAGTCAAGGAGAGGGAAGCAAGAACTATGGCTACACCTTC
>TRBD2|-|TRBJ2-3|TRBV13
CASSQGLAELPDTQYF
TGTGCCAGCAGCCAGGGACTAGCGGAGCTCCCGGATACGCAGTATTTT